These 23 T cell receptor beta chains were sequenced from one sample in a study of CD8+ T cells in alopecia areata. After isolation, RNA underwent reverse transcription to generate cDNA as the sequencing template. Method: immunoSEQ multiplex PCR; TCRdb's copy keeps in-frame clones and lacks some. The table has roughly 110,000 clones, approximately 55% seen once. As for treatment: oral pan-JAK inhibitor, 5-10 mg twice daily. This specimen consisted of CD4+ T cells sorted from blood, obtained at week 24, from a patient treated with tofacitinib. The receptors were sampled from a human donor with alopecia areata.

This chain connects TRBV4-2 to TRBJ2-5; 9 bases are shared with TRBD2. J lost 9 bases, V lost 0 bases, and 8 bases had no gene match. The germline gives CDR1 LGHNA, CDR2 YNFKEQ. The CDR3 is 15 residues long. The CDR3 nucleotides are TGTGCCAGCAGCCAAGATCGAGGCGGGGGGGCCCCCCAGTACTTC. This encodes CASSQDRGGGAPQYF.

This chain uses TRBV4-1 with TRBJ2-3; 10 bases align to TRBD2. With 1 base clipped from V and 2 bases from J, the junction kept 15 bases outside the gene matches. This CDR3 region has 20 residues. The germline gives CDR1 MGHRA, CDR2 YSYEKL. CDR3 DNA: TGCGCCAGCAGCCAAGCCTGGCTAGCGGGGGCCTCGCGATACACAGATACGCAGTATTTT. Translation gives CASSQAWLAGASRYTDTQYF.

This clone was observed a few times. V usage is TRBV30 and J usage is TRBJ1-2; D gene unclear. The CDR3 sequence is 12 residues long. V was clipped by 1 base and J by 3 bases, with 6 bases between them. Germline V CDR1 and CDR2: GTSNPN, SVGIG (reference sequence). CDR3 nucleotides: TGTGCCTGGAGTGCAGGAGACTATGGCTACACCTTC. Protein sequence: CAWSAGDYGYTF. The full variable domain, its missing parts supplied by reference TRBV30 and TRBJ1-2, is SQTIHQWPATLVQPVGSPLSLECTVEGTSNPNLYWYRQAAGRGLQLLFYSVGIGQISSEVPQNLSASRPQDRQFILSSKKLLLSDSGFYLCAWSAGDYGYTFGSGTRLTVV.

The chain recombines TRBV30 with TRBJ2-1, with 8 bases lining up with TRBD1. The CDR3 has 15 residues. The trim removed 1 base at V and 0 bases at J, leaving 2 bases unmatched. Per the germline V gene, CDR1 is GTSNPN and CDR2 is SVGIG (reference sequence). The CDR3 DNA is TGTGCCTGGAGTGGGGACAGGCGCTCCTACAATGAGCAGTTCTTC. Amino acids: CAWSGDRRSYNEQFF.

The V gene is TRBV5-1, the J gene TRBJ1-4, with D tentatively TRBD1 (5 bases). V was clipped by 4 bases and J by 10 bases, with 17 bases between them. Germline lookup yields CDR1 SGHRS and CDR2 YFSETQ. The CDR3 runs 14 residues. The CDR3 region has the DNA TGCGCCAGCAGCCGGGACTCAGGTGATGGAAAACTGTTTTTT. It translates to CASSRDSGDGKLFF.

This chain joins TRBV20-1 and TRBJ2-7; a weak D match, TRBD2 (7 bases). The CDR3 runs 11 residues. CDR1 is DFQATT, CDR2 SNEGSKA, per germline (reference sequence). The V end was cut by 8 bases, the J end by 6 bases, with 14 bases between. The CDR3 coding sequence is TGCAGTCCTCTGAGGGGGGGCGAGCAGTACTTC. It codes for CSPLRGGEQYF.

The CDR3 spells CASTISSETGAGRDQPQHF. The DNA of the CDR3 is TGTGCCAGCACCATATCTAGTGAGACAGGGGCTGGTCGGGATCAGCCCCAGCATTTT. V gene TRBV27 combines with J gene TRBJ1-5; 8 bases match TRBD1. This CDR3 contains 19 residues. V gave up 7 bases and J gave up 5 bases; unmatched junction bases: 22. CDR1 is MNHEY, CDR2 SMNVEV, per germline (reference sequence).

This chain joins TRBV18 and TRBJ1-2; no firm D call. The CDR3 is made up of 14 amino acids. Per the germline V gene, CDR1 is KGHSH and CDR2 is LQKENI. V dropped 4 bases and J dropped 3 bases, with 12 bases sitting between them. The CDR3 bases are TGTGCCAGCTCACAAAGTGACGGCGACTATGGCTACACCTTC. Its protein is CASSQSDGDYGYTF.

This clone has more than one count but fewer than ten. One end of the junction varies from germline; a read error may be responsible. The sample has other DNA sequences that encode this CDR3 too. The chain joins TRBV7-2 to TRBJ2-3; 11 bases are shared with TRBD2. CDR1 is SGHTA, CDR2 FQGNSA, per germline. The CDR3 loop spans 15 amino acids. CDR3 nucleotides: TGTGCCAGCAGCCTAGCGGGGGGTCGCACAGATACGCAGTATTTT. This gives the protein CASSLAGGRTDTQYF.

This clone was counted between two and nine times. The V gene is TRBV5-6, the J gene TRBJ2-6; possible D gene TRBD2, 6 bases. The germline V gene encodes CDR1 SGHDT and CDR2 YYEEEE. The V end lost 4 bases, the J end lost 2 bases, and 13 bases lay between the germline ends. The CDR3 is 16 amino acids. The CDR3 is CASSPTGEAGANVLTF. Here the CDR3 DNA reads TGTGCCAGCAGCCCGACGGGGGAGGCTGGGGCCAACGTCCTGACTTTC.

This clone was observed a handful of times. The gene calls are TRBV29-1 and TRBJ2-7; weak D call: TRBD1 (6 bases). CDR3 size: 13 residues. The V and J ends lost 7 bases and 1 base respectively, with 14 bases between them. CDR1 is SQVTM, CDR2 ANQGSEA, per germline. The CDR3 spells CSAWTAESYEQYF. In nucleotides, the CDR3 is TGCAGCGCCTGGACAGCAGAGTCCTACGAGCAGTACTTC.

As DNA, the CDR3 is TGCGCCAGCAGGTCCGGGACTAGCGGGGGGAACTATCCGTTCTTC. Its protein is CASRSGTSGGNYPFF. The chain has TRBV5-1 and TRBJ2-1; 15 positions match TRBD2. Germline values: CDR1 SGHRS, CDR2 YFSETQ. This CDR3 has 15 residues. J gave up 15 bases and V 5 bases, and 12 bases lay outside the gene matches.

The gene calls are TRBV6-5 and TRBJ1-5; no definite D call. The CDR3 is 13 amino acids. The V end lost 8 bases, the J end lost 5 bases, and 13 bases lay between the germline ends. Germline V lookup: CDR1 MNHEY, CDR2 SVGAGI. As DNA, the CDR3 is TGTGCCAGCGAGCCCGACACCTATCAGCCCCAGCATTTT. It specifies CASEPDTYQPQHF.

V and J are TRBV7-3 and TRBJ2-1; a weak D match, TRBD2 (6 bases). The CDR3 totals 14 residues. V was shortened by 5 bases and J by 9 bases, with 17 bases between the two germline ends. Germline V gene data show CDR1 as SGHTA and CDR2 as FQGTGA. The chain's CDR3 is CASSQPGTPSEQFF. The CDR3 nucleotides read TGTGCCAGCAGCCAGCCGGGGACTCCCAGTGAGCAGTTCTTC.

The sample holds one count of this clone. An end of the junction does not agree with germline; a read error may underlie this. V is TRBV2 and J is TRBJ1-2; D is unresolved. The CDR3 sequence is 9 residues long. Germline-derived CDR1 and CDR2 are SNHLY and FYNNEI. CDR3 residues: CASSPDTVF. DNA of the CDR3: TGTGCCAGCAGTCCCGACACCGTCTTC. The entire variable domain, with the rest obtained from reference TRBV2 and TRBJ1-2, is as follows: EPEVTQTPSHQVTQMGQEVILRCVPISNHLYFYWYRQILGQKVEFLVSFYNNEISEKSEIFDDQFSVERPDGSNFTLKIRSTKLEDSAMYFCASSPDTVFGSGTRLTVV.

V is TRBV5-1 and J is TRBJ2-3, with D perhaps TRBD1 (5 bases). The germline V and J ends were trimmed by 2 bases and 0 bases, with 7 bases remaining between them. Germline CDR1 is SGHRS and CDR2 is YFSETQ. The CDR3 is made up of 14 amino acids. This CDR3 is CASSFDSSTDTQYF. Written as DNA, the CDR3 is TGCGCCAGCAGCTTCGACAGTAGCACAGATACGCAGTATTTT.

This clone was recorded a few times. This chain connects TRBV9 to TRBJ2-5, with D unclear. Germline V lookup: CDR1 SGDLS, CDR2 YYNGEE. The length of the CDR3 is 15 residues. Trimming pared 0 bases from V and 5 bases from J, leaving 14 bases between. The CDR3 nucleotides read TGTGCCAGCAGCGTAGTGGTAGGTGGTCGGGAGACCCAGTACTTC. Translation gives CASSVVVGGRETQYF.

This clone was seen just once. This CDR3 is CASSARQGTYEQYF. CDR3 in DNA: TGTGCCAGCAGCGCTCGACAGGGAACCTACGAGCAGTACTTC. The gene calls are TRBV7-9 and TRBJ2-7; TRBD1 matches at 7 bases. Germline values: CDR1 SEHNR, CDR2 FQNEAQ (reference sequence). The V and J ends lost 5 bases and 2 bases, in that order; junction bases with no gene match: 6. There are 14 residues in the CDR3.

This clone was seen more than once but under ten times. The chain couples TRBV15 to TRBJ2-7, with 10 bases that match TRBD1. Trimming at V came to 3 bases and at J to 4 bases, leaving 6 bases not matched to a gene. CDR1 and CDR2 (germline): LNHNV, YYDKDF (reference sequence). This CDR3 is built from 15 residues. Here the CDR3 reads CATSSPGTGDYEQYF. The CDR3 region has the DNA TGTGCCACCAGCAGCCCCGGGACAGGGGATTACGAGCAGTACTTC.

The chain combines TRBV7-2 with TRBJ1-1, with D perhaps TRBD1 (5 bases). CDR3 length: 13 residues. CDR1 SGHTA and CDR2 FQGNSA come from the germline V gene. Deletions cut 8 bases from V and 6 bases from J, with 16 bases between. CDR3 sequence: CASGPEGISEAFF. CDR3 coding DNA: TGTGCCAGCGGGCCGGAGGGGATTTCTGAAGCTTTCTTT.

The rearrangement uses TRBV14 and TRBJ2-7, with 7 bases matching TRBD1. Per germline, CDR1 SGHDN and CDR2 FVKESK. V shed 5 bases, J shed 2 bases, and the junction held 12 bases outside the gene matches. The CDR3 is 16 residues long. CDR3 loop: CASSAATTGSPYEQYF. The CDR3 DNA sequence: TGTGCCAGCAGCGCTGCTACGACAGGGAGCCCCTACGAGCAGTACTTC.

V is TRBV27 and J is TRBJ1-2; D remains ambiguous. Germline loops: CDR1 MNHEY, CDR2 SMNVEV (reference sequence). This CDR3 spans 13 amino acids. The germline V and J ends were trimmed by 5 bases and 4 bases, with 11 bases remaining between them. Here the CDR3 DNA reads TGTGCCAGCAGTCCCGACTACTCCTATGGCTACACCTTC. Translated, it gives CASSPDYSYGYTF.

V usage is TRBV5-1 and J usage is TRBJ1-1; 7 bases are a match to TRBD1. The CDR3 spans 16 residues. Looked up from germline, CDR1 is SGHRS and CDR2 is YFSETQ. V gave up 0 bases and J gave up 1 base; unmatched junction bases: 6. CDR3 in amino acids: CASSLEPDRWNTEAFF. CDR3 DNA: TGCGCCAGCAGCTTGGAACCGGACAGGTGGAACACTGAAGCTTTCTTT.